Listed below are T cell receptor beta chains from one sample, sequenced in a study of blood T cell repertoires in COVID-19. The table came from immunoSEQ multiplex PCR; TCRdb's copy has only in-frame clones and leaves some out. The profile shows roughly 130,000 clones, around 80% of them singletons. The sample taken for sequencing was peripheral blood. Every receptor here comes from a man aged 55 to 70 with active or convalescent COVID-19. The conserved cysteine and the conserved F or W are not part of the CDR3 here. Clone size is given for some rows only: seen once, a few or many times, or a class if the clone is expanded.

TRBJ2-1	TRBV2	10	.	ASSRTSGNPF
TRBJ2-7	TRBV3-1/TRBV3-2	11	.	ASSHGLAYEQY
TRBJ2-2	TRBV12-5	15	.	ASGLLLGDRDTGELF
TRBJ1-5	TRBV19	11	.	ASSIELNQPQH
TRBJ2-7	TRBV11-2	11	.	ASSPPGAYEQY
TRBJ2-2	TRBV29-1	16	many	SVQTYQTGPGDTGELF
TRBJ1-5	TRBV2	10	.	ASRDRGQPQH
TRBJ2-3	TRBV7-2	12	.	ASSLELAADTQY
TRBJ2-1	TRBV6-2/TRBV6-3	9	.	ASSREGEQF
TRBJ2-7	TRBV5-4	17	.	ASSLFDWREGGRSYEQY
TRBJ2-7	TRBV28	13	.	ASSSTSGRPYEQY
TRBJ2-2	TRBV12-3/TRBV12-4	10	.	ASSFQVGELF
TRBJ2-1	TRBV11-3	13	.	ASSLGDSSYNEQF
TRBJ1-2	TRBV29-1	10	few	SVNRGNYGYT
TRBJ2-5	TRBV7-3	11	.	ASSLTREETQY
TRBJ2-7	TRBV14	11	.	ASSQSRQSEQY
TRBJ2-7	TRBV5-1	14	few	ASSKSGTSGIYEQY
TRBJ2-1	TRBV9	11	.	ASSVGPGNEQF
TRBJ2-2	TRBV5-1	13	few	ASSPDQRATGELF
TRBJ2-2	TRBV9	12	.	ASSLGLAGGELF
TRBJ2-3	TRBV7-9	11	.	ASSLRGSGTQY
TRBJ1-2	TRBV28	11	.	ASSSQQGRGYT
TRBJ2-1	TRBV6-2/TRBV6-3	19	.	ASSFRPPGTTGSTYYNEQF
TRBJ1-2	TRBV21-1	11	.	ASRFGTGYGYT
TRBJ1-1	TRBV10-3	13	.	AISESGRPNTEAF
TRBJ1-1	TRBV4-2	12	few	ASSKPSMNTEAF
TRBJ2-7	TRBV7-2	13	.	ASSPSGQPYNEQY
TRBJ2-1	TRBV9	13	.	ASSVTGTAYNEQF
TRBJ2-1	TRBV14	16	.	ASSLGLAGALPYNEQF
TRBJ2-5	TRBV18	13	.	ASSPISGSQETQY
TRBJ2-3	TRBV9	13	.	ASSDSGTSTDTQY
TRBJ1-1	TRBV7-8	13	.	ASSLYARENTEAF
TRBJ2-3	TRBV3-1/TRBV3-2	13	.	ASNLAGGSTDTQY
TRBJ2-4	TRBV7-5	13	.	VRSLVQGAGNIQY
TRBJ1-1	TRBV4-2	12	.	ASSRDRSYTEAF
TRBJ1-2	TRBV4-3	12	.	ASSFGQGGYGYT
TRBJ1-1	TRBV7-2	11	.	ASSPRANTEAF
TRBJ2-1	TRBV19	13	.	ASTLDSSGYNEQF
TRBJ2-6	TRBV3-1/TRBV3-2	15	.	ASSPYRGRTGANVLT
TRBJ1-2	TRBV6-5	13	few	ASSYSTQGNYGYT
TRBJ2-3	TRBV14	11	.	ASSRRLADTQY
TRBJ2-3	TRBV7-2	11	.	ASRAGSTDTQY
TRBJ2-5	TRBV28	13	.	ASSLSGTAQETQY
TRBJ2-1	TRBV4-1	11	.	ASSQRGGWWQF
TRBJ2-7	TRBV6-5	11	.	ASSQGSSYEQY
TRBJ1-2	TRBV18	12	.	ASSPDRSNYGYT
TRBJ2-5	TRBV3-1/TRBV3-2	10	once	ASSQIAETQY
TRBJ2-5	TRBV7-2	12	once	ASSLLQGQETQY
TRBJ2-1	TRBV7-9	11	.	AIGGLAGNEQF
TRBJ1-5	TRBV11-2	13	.	ASSPAGVSNQPQH
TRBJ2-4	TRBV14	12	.	ASSQQGAKNIQY
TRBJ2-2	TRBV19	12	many	ASSSGGSAGELF
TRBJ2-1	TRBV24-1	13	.	ATSDSAGMGNEQF
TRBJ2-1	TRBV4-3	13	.	ASSQLAGGNNEQF
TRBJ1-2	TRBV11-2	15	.	ASSLVPDGIANYGYT